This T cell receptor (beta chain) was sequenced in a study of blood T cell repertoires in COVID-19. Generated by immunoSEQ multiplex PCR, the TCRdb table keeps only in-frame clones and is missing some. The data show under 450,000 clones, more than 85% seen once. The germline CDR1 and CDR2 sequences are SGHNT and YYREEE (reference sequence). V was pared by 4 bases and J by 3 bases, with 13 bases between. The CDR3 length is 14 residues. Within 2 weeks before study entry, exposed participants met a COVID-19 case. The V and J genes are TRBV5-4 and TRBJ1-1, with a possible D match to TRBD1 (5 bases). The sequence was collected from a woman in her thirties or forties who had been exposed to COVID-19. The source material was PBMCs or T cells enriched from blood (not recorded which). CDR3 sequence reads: CASSHGSGYTEAFF. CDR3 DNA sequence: TGTGCCAGCAGCCATGGTTCAGGGTACACTGAAGCTTTCTTT.